The T cell receptor (beta chain) described here comes from a study of CD8+CD57+ T cells in acquired aplastic anemia. Profiling that covered TCR beta VDJ and CDR3 relied on genomic DNA as its template. A single record per CDR3 protein comes from TCRdb applying MiXCR to the reads. The sample lists over 100,000 distinct CDR3 sequences, about 40% occurring once. The CDR3 is 15 amino acids. J gave up 1 base and V 4 bases, and 5 bases lay outside the gene matches. Germline-derived CDR1 and CDR2 are SGDLS and YYNGEE. This TCR derives from a human donor in good health, serving as a control. The chain links TRBV9 to TRBJ2-5; the match to TRBD2 covers 9 bases. Specimen: sorted CD4+, CD8+, or CD8+CD57+ T cells (not recorded which) from PBMCs. The CDR3 sequence: CASSLISGSQETQYF. CDR3 nucleotides: TGTGCCAGCAGCCTTATTAGCGGGAGCCAAGAGACCCAGTACTTC. The whole variable domain, remainder taken from reference TRBV9 and TRBJ2-5, is DSGVTQTPKHLITATGQRVTLRCSPRSGDLSVYWYQQSLDQGLQFLIQYYNGEERAKGNILERFSAQQFPDLHSELNLSSLELGDSALYFCASSLISGSQETQYFGPGTRLLVL.